By share, the clone carrying this T cell receptor beta chain ranks as medium-sized. Its specificity is unknown. The data are from a study of early stage breast cancer tumors. In the study overall: Most of the 16 invasive tumors were ER+, PR+ and HER2-. Average read coverage per sample was roughly 9.7-fold.

Study results and limitations: In about 90% of the 16 patients, blood comparison separated tumor from normal breast. Compared with adjacent normal breast tissue, tumors showed 2 to 2.5-fold greater T cell density and higher clonality.

The data were produced by immunoSEQ multiplex PCR, yet TCRdb's version contains in-frame clones alone and is incomplete. The table lists over 40,000 clones, around 80% of them singletons. With 5 bases clipped from V and 5 bases from J, the junction kept 24 bases outside the gene matches. CDR1 and CDR2 from the germline V gene are SGHDN and FVKESK. The CDR3 covers 19 residues. The V gene is TRBV14, the J gene TRBJ2-7, with 7 bases fitting TRBD1. The specimen sequenced was blood. The TCR comes from a person aged 35 to 50 with breast cancer. The CDR3 region is CASSSSFRDSLGFWDEQYF. As DNA, the CDR3 is TGTGCCAGCAGCTCCTCTTTCCGGGACAGTCTAGGTTTTTGGGACGAGCAGTACTTC.